The source of this T cell receptor (beta chain) is a study of blood T cells in healthy people across ages. The CDR3 covers 16 residues. Primed by a sample-barcoded 5' primer and a J-beta primer mix, a second PCR proceeded for about 7 to 11 cycles. TCRdb reanalysed the 5' RACE reads using MiXCR and keeps one entry per CDR3 protein. This sample has almost 550,000 distinct CDR3 sequences, with about 24% found just once. Donors were systemically healthy Caucasian individuals from Russia aged roughly 6 to 100 years. Isolation recovered at least 6 million PBMCs from every sample. These same records also appear under a second study, on T cells of mothers and their children. From that second work: Each child contributed several million TCR beta CDR3 reads, while each mother contributed over 8.5 million.

The chain uses TRBV21-1 and TRBJ2-5; the D call in the table, TRBD1, was not verified against the DNA. TRBV21-1 is deemed a pseudogene. Specimen: blood. The receptor was isolated from a boy aged 5-17 years in good health. In DNA, the CDR3 is TGTGCCAGCAGCAAAGATTCGAGGGGCTTAAGAGAGACCCAGTACTTC. Its translation is CASSKDSRGLRETQYF.